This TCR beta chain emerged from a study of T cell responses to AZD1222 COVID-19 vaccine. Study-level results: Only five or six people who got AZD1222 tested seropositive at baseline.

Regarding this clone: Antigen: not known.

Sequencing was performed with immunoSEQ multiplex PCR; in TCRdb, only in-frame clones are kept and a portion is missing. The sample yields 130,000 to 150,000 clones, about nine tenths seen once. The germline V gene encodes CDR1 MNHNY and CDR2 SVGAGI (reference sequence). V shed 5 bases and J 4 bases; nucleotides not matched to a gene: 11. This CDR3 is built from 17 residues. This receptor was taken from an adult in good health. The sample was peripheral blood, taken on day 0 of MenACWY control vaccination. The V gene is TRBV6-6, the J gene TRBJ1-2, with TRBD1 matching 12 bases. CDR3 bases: TGTGCCAGCAGTCCCCTAGGGGACAGGGGGCGCGGCTATGGCTACACCTTC. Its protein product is CASSPLGDRGRGYGYTF.